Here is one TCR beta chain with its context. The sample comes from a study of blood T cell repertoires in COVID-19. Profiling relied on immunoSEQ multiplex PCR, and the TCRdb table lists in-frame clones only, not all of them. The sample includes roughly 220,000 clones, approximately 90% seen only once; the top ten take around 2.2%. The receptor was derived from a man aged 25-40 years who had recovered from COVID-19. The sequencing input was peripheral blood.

The DNA of the CDR3 is TGTGCCAGCAGACAGGGCACTGAAGCTTTCTTT. Its protein is CASRQGTEAFF. The V and J genes are TRBV3-1 (or the pseudogene TRBV3-2) and TRBJ1-1; maybe TRBD1 (6 bases). CDR3 length: 11 residues. Germline loops: CDR1 LGHDT, CDR2 YNNKEL (reference sequence). Trimming took off 6 bases at V and 4 bases at J, with 6 bases between the two ends.